This section outlines one TCR beta chain sequence together with its context. Its specificity is not known. One entry per CDR3 protein results from TCRdb running MiXCR on the 5' RACE reads. The table includes under 550,000 distinct CDR3 sequences, just over 20% detected once. The CDR3 sequence is 15 residues long. The junction had 6 bases not matched to a gene; V was cut back by 0 bases and J by 7 bases. Germline-derived CDR1 and CDR2 are SGHRS and YFSETQ. The sample originates from a study of T cells after yellow fever vaccination. Study-level findings and limits: Shared CD4/CD8 clonotypes were a small share, likely from convergent recombination. Any FACS-sorted repertoire could hold abundant clonotypes that contaminate it from the bulk population.

This rearrangement joins TRBV5-1 to TRBJ2-1; 8 bases map to TRBD2. This sequence originates from a man between 18 and 29 years old who received the YFV17D yellow fever vaccine. This specimen consisted of PBMCs, obtained around 3 weeks after the first yellow fever vaccination. CDR3 sequence (DNA): TGCGCCAGCAGCTTGGTGCGGGGGGCTGGGAATGAGCAGTTCTTC. This translates into CASSLVRGAGNEQFF.